This TCR beta chain was sequenced for a study of cytomegalovirus exposure and HLA in healthy donors. Researchers ran the PCR with 60 Vbeta and 13 Jbeta primers. Authors' data handling: In a later analysis, some 80 million unique TCR beta chains included roughly 11 million shared by two or more donors. Measured with immunoSEQ multiplex PCR; TCRdb has only the in-frame clones, and not every one. The DNA gave D and trimming, while V, J and clone size come from that table. The profile shows around 88,000 clones, under 85% of them singletons. Study-wide results and limits: Specific recognition of CMV antigens was confirmed in vitro for a few chains (all CMV-associated).

In this sample, this clone turned up once. What it binds is not known. From germline, CDR1 is SGHVS and CDR2 FQNEAQ. The CDR3 totals 17 residues. V was cut by 5 bases and J by 5 bases, with 24 bases left in between. The specimen sequenced was PBMCs. The rearrangement links TRBV7-8 to TRBJ2-5; tentative D call: TRBD2 (6 bases). This receptor was taken from a man aged 45-60 years in good health and CMV-seropositive. The CDR3 loop is CASSLTRRGGAEETQYF. The CDR3 DNA reads as TGTGCCAGCAGCCTAACCCGCCGAGGCGGGGCCGAGGAGACCCAGTACTTC.